These T cell receptor beta chains were read from a single sample in a study of shared clonotypes between healthy human individuals. Profiling relied on immunoSEQ multiplex PCR, and the TCRdb table lists in-frame clones only, not all of them. The sample holds about 490,000 clones, roughly 78% seen once. The sequenced sample consisted of PBMCs. The receptors originated from a woman in her thirties or forties in good health. Some clones in this sample may be carry-over from other donors' samples. Both conserved end residues are trimmed from each CDR3. D genes are given only for firm matches. Clone size appears in some rows only: once, few, many, or a class for an expanded clone.

NA once TRBV5-5 ASSLEGSLPGEQF
NA NA TRBV2 ASSWNEKLF
NA NA TRBV5-1 ASSFFGDTEAF
TRBD1 NA TRBV5-4 ASSSPDRRRTEAF
NA few TRBV6-1 ASSEAGRVMNTEAF
NA NA TRBV7-3 ASSLAGSGTGELF
TRBD2 NA TRBV7-2 ASSLGTSGRTLSYEQY
NA NA TRBV5-1 ASTTSLAGAGNEQF
TRBD1 NA TRBV29-1 SVGNRGPFNIQY
NA NA TRBV11-2 ASEGQGLEETQY
NA few TRBV28 ASSNLLYTEAF
NA NA TRBV5-4 ASSPPGGRGGYT
NA NA TRBV7-2 ASSLEATTGGQY
NA NA TRBV7-2 ASSLVSSYNEQF
NA NA TRBV5-6 ASSLAGWEQY
TRBD2 once TRBV11-1 ASSLGPSGTGYEQY
NA NA TRBV7-2 ASSRDTVGEKLF
TRBD1 NA TRBV2 ASTQRTGAGGKQAF
TRBD2 NA TRBV2 ASSAVASGRNEQF
NA NA TRBV4-3 ASSQSLGYQETQY
NA NA TRBV27 ASRERLDLAYEQY
NA NA TRBV29-1 SVDRTPSYEQY
NA few TRBV7-9 ASRRRDGPYEQY
TRBD2 NA TRBV28 ASSLFSGSFADTQY
NA many TRBV20-1 SALVNEQF
NA NA TRBV6-1 ASSDPPGGGGGPDTQY
TRBD1 NA TRBV19 ASSQTGGGQPQH
TRBD2 NA TRBV6-5 ASRPLAGGQETQY
NA NA TRBV28 ASSFPGNQPQH
NA NA TRBV2 AKISTDTQY
TRBD2 NA TRBV2 ASRGLAGAEGEQF
NA NA TRBV27 ASRLTEASYNSPLH
NA few TRBV7-9 ASSLELAEQF
NA NA TRBV11-3 ASSFSWGAGELF
TRBD1 NA TRBV11-2 ASSLTRPGQGAYEQY
NA NA TRBV7-9 ASSSGLHASDTQY
NA NA TRBV7-9 ASRAVNTGELF
TRBD1 NA TRBV19 ASSIQPGQGNYGYT
NA NA TRBV19 ASSFQSGTEIQETQY
NA NA TRBV30 ATLEVRLRDFPYGYT
NA NA TRBV15 ATSRDNSGNTIY
NA NA TRBV5-1 ASSLEGENYGYT
NA NA TRBV6-4 ASRSLAGEYNEQF
TRBD2 few TRBV5-5 ASSSYSGSHEQY